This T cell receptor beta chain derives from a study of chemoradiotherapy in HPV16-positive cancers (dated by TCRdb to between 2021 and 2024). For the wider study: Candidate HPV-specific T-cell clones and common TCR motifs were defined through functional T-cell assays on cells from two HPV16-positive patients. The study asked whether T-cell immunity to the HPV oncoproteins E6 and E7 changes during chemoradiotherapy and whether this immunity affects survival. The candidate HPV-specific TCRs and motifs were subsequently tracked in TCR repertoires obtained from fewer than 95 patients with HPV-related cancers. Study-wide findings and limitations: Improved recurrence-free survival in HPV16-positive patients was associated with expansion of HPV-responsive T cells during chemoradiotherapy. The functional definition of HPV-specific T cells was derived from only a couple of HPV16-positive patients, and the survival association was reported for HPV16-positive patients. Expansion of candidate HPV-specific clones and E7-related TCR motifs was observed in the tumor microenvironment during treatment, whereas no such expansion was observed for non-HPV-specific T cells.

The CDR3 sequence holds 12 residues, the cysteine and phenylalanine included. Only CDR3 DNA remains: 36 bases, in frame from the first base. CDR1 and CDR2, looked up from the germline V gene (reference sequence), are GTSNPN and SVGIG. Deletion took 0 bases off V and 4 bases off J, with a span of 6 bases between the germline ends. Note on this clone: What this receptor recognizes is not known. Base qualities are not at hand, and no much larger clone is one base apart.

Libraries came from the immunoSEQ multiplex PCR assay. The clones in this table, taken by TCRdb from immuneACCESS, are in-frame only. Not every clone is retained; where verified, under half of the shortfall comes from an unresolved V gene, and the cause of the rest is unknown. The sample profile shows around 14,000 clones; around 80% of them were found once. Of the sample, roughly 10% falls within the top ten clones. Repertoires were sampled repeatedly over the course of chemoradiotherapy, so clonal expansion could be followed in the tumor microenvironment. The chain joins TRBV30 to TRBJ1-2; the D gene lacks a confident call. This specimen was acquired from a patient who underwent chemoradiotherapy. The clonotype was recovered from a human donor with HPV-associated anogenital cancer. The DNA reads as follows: TGTGCCTGGAGTGTGCAGTCCTATGGCTACACCTTC. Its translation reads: CAWSVQSYGYTF.